This T cell receptor (beta chain) was recorded in a study of T cell changes during pregnancy in multiple sclerosis. Only in-frame clones appear in the TCRdb table, and some are missing; sequencing was by immunoSEQ multiplex PCR. The profile shows fewer than 40,000 clones, more than 85% of them singletons. This receptor was taken from a female donor with multiple sclerosis, enrolled in a pregnancy study. Sequences were derived from CD8+ T cells from peripheral blood mononuclear cells, sampled after pregnancy.

The CDR3 loop reads CASSLTTGFNTDTQYF. The CDR3 DNA sequence: TGTGCCAGCAGCCTCACGACAGGGTTTAACACAGATACGCAGTATTTT. The chain joins TRBV7-6 to TRBJ2-3; 7 bases are shared with TRBD1. The germline gives CDR1 SGHVS, CDR2 FNYEAQ. J lost 2 bases, V lost 5 bases, and 10 bases had no gene match. The CDR3 is 16 residues long.